The clone carrying this T cell receptor (beta chain) was detected a few times. Its antigen is unknown. The record originates from a study of blood T cells in healthy people across ages. Study outcomes and limitations: Both higher diversity and more naive CD4+ cells marked long-lived donors when set against aged donors.

A J-beta primer mix and a sample-barcoded 5' primer were used in a second PCR of about 7 to 12 cycles. A single record per CDR3 protein comes from TCRdb applying MiXCR to the 5' RACE reads. The data show 780,000 or so distinct CDR3 sequences, just over 55% seen once. V was clipped by 6 bases and J by 1 base, with 15 bases between them. Germline V gene lookup returns CDR1 SGHTA and CDR2 FQGNSA. The CDR3 has 15 residues. The J gene is TRBJ2-5, the V gene TRBV7-2; D might be TRBD1 (6 bases). This TCR derives from a man in his forties in good health. The specimen was blood. The CDR3 sequence: CASSSPRGTQETQYF. CDR3 bases: TGTGCCAGCAGTTCCCCTAGGGGGACCCAAGAGACCCAGTACTTC.